A selection of T cell receptor beta chains follows, all from one sample in a study of control samples from healthy donors and cancer patients. Produced via immunoSEQ multiplex PCR; TCRdb's table is partial and in-frame only. The sample has some 150,000 clones, about 94% seen once; the top ten hold less than 15%. Sequenced sample: PBMCs. These receptors were obtained from a man aged 55 to 70 with colorectal cancer. Both conserved end residues are part of each CDR3. D genes are given only for firm matches. A row's size may be missing; if present it is once, few, many or a size class.

d_call	j_call	clone_size	v_call	cdr3_nt	cdr3_aa
NA	TRBJ2-3	NA	TRBV6-5	TGTGCCAGCAGTTACTGGCAAGGAGGGGATACGCAGTATTTT	CASSYWQGGDTQYF
NA	TRBJ1-5	NA	TRBV30	TGTGCCTGGAGTGTAGCAGTTAGCAATCAGCCCCAGCATTTT	CAWSVAVSNQPQHF
NA	TRBJ1-2	NA	TRBV7-2	TGTGCCAGCAGCTTAGGTCTCGGCGGGGAGGAAGGCTACACCTTC	CASSLGLGGEEGYTF
NA	TRBJ2-3	NA	TRBV5-1	TGCGCCAGCAGCTTGGGGTACAGTGCAGATACGCAGTATTTT	CASSLGYSADTQYF
NA	TRBJ1-2	once	TRBV9	TGTGCCAGCAGCCCCGGGACACAGAACTATGGCTACACCTTC	CASSPGTQNYGYTF
TRBD1	TRBJ2-7	NA	TRBV7-7	TGTGCCAGCAGCCTGGGACAGGGGTACTACGAGCAGTACTTC	CASSLGQGYYEQYF
NA	TRBJ1-5	few	TRBV4-1	TGCGCCAGCAGCCAACAGGGAGGTAATCAGCCCCAGCATTTT	CASSQQGGNQPQHF
TRBD1	TRBJ2-6	NA	TRBV5-4	TGTGCCAGCAGCTCTCCGGGACAGGGGTCTGGGGCCAACGTCCTGACTTTC	CASSSPGQGSGANVLTF
NA	TRBJ2-2	NA	TRBV19	TGTGCCAGTAGTATAGAGGGTACCGGGGAGCTGTTTTTT	CASSIEGTGELFF
NA	TRBJ2-1	NA	TRBV7-2	TGTGCCAGCAGCAACTCCGGGACCTCCTTAAGGGAGCAGTTCTTC	CASSNSGTSLREQFF
NA	TRBJ1-2	NA	TRBV7-2	TGTGCCAGCAGCTTACCCCTGGCCCTTATTAACTATGGCTACACCTTC	CASSLPLALINYGYTF
TRBD1	TRBJ2-2	NA	TRBV24-1	TGTGCCACCAGTGACCCCGGGACAGGGGTCCGGGAGCTGTTTTTT	CATSDPGTGVRELFF
NA	TRBJ2-7	NA	TRBV12-3/TRBV12-4	TGTGCCAGCAGTCGGAGTGGCTACGAGCAGTACTTC	CASSRSGYEQYF
NA	TRBJ2-7	NA	TRBV12-3/TRBV12-4	TGTGCCAGCAGACAGGGTGTAACCTACGAGCAGCACTTC	CASRQGVTYEQHF
NA	TRBJ1-3	few	TRBV29-1	TGCAGCGCAACGACAGACTCTGGAAACACCATATATTTT	CSATTDSGNTIYF
TRBD1	TRBJ2-7	once	TRBV5-4	TGTGCCAGCAGCCCACGACAGGGGAGCTTTGTCTACGAGCAGTACTTC	CASSPRQGSFVYEQYF
TRBD2	TRBJ2-3	NA	TRBV5-4	TGTGCCAGCAGCTTAAGCGGGGCTCCAGATACGCAGTATTTT	CASSLSGAPDTQYF
NA	TRBJ2-5	NA	TRBV2	TGTGCCAGCAGCGTCGGGACTGTACCCCAAGAGACCCAGTACTTC	CASSVGTVPQETQYF
NA	TRBJ1-1	NA	TRBV28	TGTGCCAGCAATATGCCCTACGGGGCCTCGAGAGAGGCTTTCTTT	CASNMPYGASREAFF
NA	TRBJ2-6	once	TRBV6-5	TGTGCCAGCAATAGAGGGGGAACTGGGGCCAACGTCCTGACTTTC	CASNRGGTGANVLTF
NA	TRBJ1-5	NA	TRBV5-6	TGTGCCAGCAGCTTGGCCAGCCTCAATCAGCCCCAGCATTTT	CASSLASLNQPQHF
NA	TRBJ1-5	NA	TRBV28	TGTGCCAGCAGGTCGGCAGTCGTTGGGCCCCAGCATTTT	CASRSAVVGPQHF
NA	TRBJ2-3	NA	TRBV6-5	TGTGCCAGCAGTTACGGGACGGCAGATACGCAGTATTTT	CASSYGTADTQYF
NA	TRBJ2-1	NA	TRBV9	TGTGCCAGCAGCGTAGGGACTGTCTCCTACAATGAGCAGTTCTTC	CASSVGTVSYNEQFF
NA	TRBJ2-5	NA	TRBV4-3	TGCGCCAGCAGCCAAACTCGGGGCCCCCAAGAGACCCAGTACTTC	CASSQTRGPQETQYF
NA	TRBJ1-5	NA	TRBV19	TGTGCCAGTAAAGGTGGATATCAGCCCCAGCATTTT	CASKGGYQPQHF